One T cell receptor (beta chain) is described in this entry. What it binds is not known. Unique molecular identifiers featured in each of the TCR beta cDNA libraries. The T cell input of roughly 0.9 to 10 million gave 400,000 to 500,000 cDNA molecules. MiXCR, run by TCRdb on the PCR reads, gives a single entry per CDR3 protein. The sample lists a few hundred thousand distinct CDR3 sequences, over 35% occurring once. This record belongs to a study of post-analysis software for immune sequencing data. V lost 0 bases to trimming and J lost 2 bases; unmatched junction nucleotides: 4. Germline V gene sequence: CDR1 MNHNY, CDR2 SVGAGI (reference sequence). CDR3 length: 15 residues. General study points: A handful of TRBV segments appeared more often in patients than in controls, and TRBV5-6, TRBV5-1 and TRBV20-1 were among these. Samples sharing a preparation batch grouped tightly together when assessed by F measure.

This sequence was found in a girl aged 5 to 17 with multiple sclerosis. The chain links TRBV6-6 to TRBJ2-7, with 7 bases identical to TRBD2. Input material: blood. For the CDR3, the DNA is TGTGCCAGCAGTTACTCGGCTAGCGGTGCCTACGAGCAGTACTTC. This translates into CASSYSASGAYEQYF.